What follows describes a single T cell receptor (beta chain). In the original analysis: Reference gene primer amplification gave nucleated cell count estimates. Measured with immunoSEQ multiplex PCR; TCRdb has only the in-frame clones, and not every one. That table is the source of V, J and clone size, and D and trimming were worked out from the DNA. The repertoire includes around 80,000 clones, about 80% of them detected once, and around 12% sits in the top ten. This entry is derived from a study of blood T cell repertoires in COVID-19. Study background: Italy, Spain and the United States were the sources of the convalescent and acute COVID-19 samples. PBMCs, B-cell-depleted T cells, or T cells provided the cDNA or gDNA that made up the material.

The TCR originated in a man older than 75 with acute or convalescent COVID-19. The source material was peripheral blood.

CDR3 coding DNA: TGTGCCAGCAGCCTGGTCGGTGGCACTGAAGCTTTCTTT. Its translation is CASSLVGGTEAFF. The chain uses TRBV14 and TRBJ1-1; D is unresolved. The CDR3 sequence is 13 residues long. Trimming took 4 bases from V and 4 from J, leaving 10 bases between them. Germline V lookup: CDR1 SGHDN, CDR2 FVKESK.